The 21 T cell receptor beta chains presented below share a single source sample, sequenced in a study of T-cell reconstitution after alpha-beta-depleted transplantation in children. For TCRbeta, the library was prepared with unique molecular identifiers. TCRdb re-called the PCR reads with MiXCR, one entry per CDR3 protein. This table holds a few hundred thousand distinct CDR3 sequences, 27% found once. Sequenced here: PBMCs, sampled before TCRalphabeta/CD19-depleted stem cell transplant. These receptors were collected from a boy in the first two years of life with Wiskott-Aldrich syndrome, due to receive a stem cell transplant.

This clonotype appeared many times. This rearrangement joins TRBV10-3 to TRBJ2-6, with D maybe TRBD1 (5 bases). CDR1 and CDR2 from the germline V gene are ENHRY and SYGVKD. The CDR3 consists of 15 residues. Trimming took 4 bases from V and 1 from J, leaving 8 bases between them. The CDR3 spells CAISGQGSGANVLTF. The CDR3 nucleotides are TGTGCCATCAGTGGTCAGGGTTCTGGGGCCAACGTCCTGACTTTC.

The chain combines TRBV27 with TRBJ2-6; TRBD1 matches at 9 bases. This CDR3 has 17 residues. Unmatched junction bases numbered 10, after V lost 6 bases and J lost 4 bases. Germline loops: CDR1 MNHEY, CDR2 SMNVEV (reference sequence). CDR3 sequence: CASSPGTGIPGANVLTF. Here the CDR3 DNA reads TGTGCCAGCAGCCCCGGGACAGGGATCCCCGGGGCCAACGTCCTGACTTTC.

This chain's CDR3 is CRTIRTGGLAEAFF. Here the CDR3 DNA reads TGCAGGACGATACGGACAGGGGGCTTGGCTGAAGCTTTCTTT. The chain carries TRBV20-1 and TRBJ1-1; 11 positions agree with TRBD1. The CDR3 contains 14 residues. Germline lookup yields CDR1 DFQATT and CDR2 SNEGSKA (reference sequence).

This clonotype was seen more than once but under ten times. The CDR3 sequence: CSARRGGSYNEQFF. CDR3 nucleotide sequence: TGCAGTGCTCGCAGGGGCGGCTCCTACAATGAGCAGTTCTTC. The chain combines TRBV20-1 with TRBJ2-1; maybe TRBD1 (6 bases). V was pared by 5 bases and J by 0 bases, with 11 bases between. This CDR3 region has 14 residues. CDR1 and CDR2 from the germline V gene are DFQATT and SNEGSKA (reference sequence).

This clonotype was seen a handful of times. The chain employs TRBV5-1 and TRBJ2-2; 7 bases match TRBD1. Unmatched junction bases numbered 10, after V lost 5 bases and J lost 6 bases. CDR1 is SGHRS, CDR2 YFSETQ, per germline. The CDR3 sequence is 15 residues long. CDR3 sequence (DNA): TGCGCCAGCAGTTCAGAAATGAGGGGGCCCGGGGAGCTGTTTTTT. Translated: CASSSEMRGPGELFF. The full variable domain, its missing parts supplied by reference TRBV5-1 and TRBJ2-2, is KAGVTQTPRYLIKTRGQQVTLSCSPISGHRSVSWYQQTPGQGLQFLFEYFSETQRNKGNFPGRFSGRQFSNSRSEMNVSTLELGDSALYLCASSSEMRGPGELFFGEGSRLTVL.

The chain couples TRBV20-1 to TRBJ2-7; D is uncertain. The CDR3 consists of 12 residues. The germline V and J ends were trimmed by 5 bases and 2 bases, with 10 bases remaining between them. Germline assignment: CDR1 DFQATT and CDR2 SNEGSKA (reference sequence). CDR3 DNA sequence: TGCAGTGCTTCGCCTGGGCCCTACGAGCAGTACTTC. As protein: CSASPGPYEQYF.

The chain carries TRBV5-1 and TRBJ2-7; D not resolved. Germline V gives CDR1 SGHRS, CDR2 YFSETQ. The V gene lost 7 bases and the J gene lost 5 bases, with 10 bases spanning the gap. CDR3 size: 11 residues. Here the CDR3 DNA reads TGCGCCAGCGGCCTTGGGGACGAGCAGTACTTC. Its translation: CASGLGDEQYF.

This clonotype has only a few counts. V usage is TRBV5-1 and J usage is TRBJ2-3; 10 bases map to TRBD1. CDR1 is SGHRS, CDR2 YFSETQ, per germline. J lost 4 bases, V lost 2 bases, and 4 bases had no gene match. This CDR3 has 15 residues. In DNA form, the CDR3 reads TGCGCCAGCAGCTTCCGGGACAGGGGCGCAGATACGCAGTATTTT. Protein product: CASSFRDRGADTQYF.

This clonotype has only a few counts. This rearrangement joins TRBV5-1 to TRBJ2-7, with a tentative D call TRBD2 (5 bases). This CDR3 has 15 residues. The V gene lost 0 bases and the J gene lost 2 bases, with 12 bases spanning the gap. Germline V gene sequence: CDR1 SGHRS, CDR2 YFSETQ. CDR3: CASSLANGKAYEQYF. The CDR3 nucleotides are TGCGCCAGCAGCTTGGCCAACGGGAAAGCCTACGAGCAGTACTTC.

V gene TRBV5-1 combines with J gene TRBJ2-5, with D possibly matching TRBD2 (6 bases). Germline V gene data show CDR1 as SGHRS and CDR2 as YFSETQ. The V end was cut by 2 bases, the J end by 4 bases, with 12 bases between. The length of the CDR3 is 14 residues. CDR3 residues: CASSLTEGGETQYF. In DNA form, the CDR3 reads TGCGCCAGCAGCTTAACGGAGGGCGGAGAGACCCAGTACTTC. The variable domain in full, completed from reference TRBV5-1 and TRBJ2-5, reads KAGVTQTPRYLIKTRGQQVTLSCSPISGHRSVSWYQQTPGQGLQFLFEYFSETQRNKGNFPGRFSGRQFSNSRSEMNVSTLELGDSALYLCASSLTEGGETQYFGPGTRLLVL.

There are many counts of this clonotype. The CDR3 region is CASSVGQGYGYTF. CDR3 bases: TGCGCCAGCAGCGTAGGACAGGGATATGGCTACACCTTC. The chain is built from TRBV5-1 and TRBJ1-2; 8 bases line up with TRBD1. V shed 4 bases and J 5 bases; nucleotides not matched to a gene: 4. This CDR3 contains 13 residues. Germline-derived CDR1 and CDR2 are SGHRS and YFSETQ.

The table lists this clonotype with a few counts. The chain uses TRBV7-3 and TRBJ2-3; 10 nucleotides align to TRBD2. Germline assignment: CDR1 SGHTA and CDR2 FQGTGA. With V trimmed by 3 bases and J by 2 bases, 5 bases remained unmatched. The CDR3 covers 16 residues. CDR3 residues: CASSLGGTSVTDTQYF. The DNA of the CDR3 is TGTGCCAGCAGCTTGGGGGGGACTAGCGTCACAGATACGCAGTATTTT.

This clonotype showed up just a few times. Here the CDR3 DNA reads TGTGCCAGCCAACAGGGGGCTGCAGCTTTCTTT. Translated, it gives CASQQGAAAFF. The chain carries TRBV19 and TRBJ1-1, with 9 bases fitting TRBD1. There are 11 residues in the CDR3. J was trimmed by 10 bases and V by 9 bases; bases with no gene match: 6. From germline, CDR1 is LNHDA and CDR2 SQIVND (reference sequence).

This clonotype came up a few times. The chain employs TRBV7-2 and TRBJ2-3; a possible D gene is TRBD2 (5 bases). The V gene's germline CDR1 is SGHTA and CDR2 FQGNSA. The V gene lost 5 bases and the J gene lost 5 bases, with 8 bases spanning the gap. The CDR3 is 12 amino acids. The CDR3 DNA follows: TGTGCCAGCAGCAGAAGCGGAGATACGCAGTATTTT. Amino acids: CASSRSGDTQYF.

This chain connects TRBV5-1 to TRBJ2-7; D is perhaps TRBD1 (5 bases). CDR1 SGHRS and CDR2 YFSETQ come from the germline V gene. This CDR3 is built from 15 residues. V was cut by 4 bases and J by 6 bases, with 20 bases left in between. The DNA for the CDR3 is TGCGCCAGCAGCCCGACAGTCGATCGACCTTTCGAGCAGTACTTC. Its translation: CASSPTVDRPFEQYF.

This rearrangement joins TRBV27 to TRBJ2-5; D gene ambiguous. Germline assignment: CDR1 MNHEY and CDR2 SMNVEV (reference sequence). CDR3 size: 14 residues. The V end lost 2 bases, the J end lost 4 bases, and 11 bases lay between the germline ends. DNA of the CDR3: TGTGCCAGCAGTTTAGGACGGAGCTCAGAGACCCAGTACTTC. Translation: CASSLGRSSETQYF.

Only a few counts were recorded for this clonotype. This chain connects TRBV24-1 to TRBJ1-5; TRBD1 agrees at 8 bases. The V gene end was trimmed by 6 bases and the J gene end by 4 bases; junction bases not matched to a gene: 1. Germline V gene data show CDR1 as KGHDR and CDR2 as SFDVKD. The CDR3 covers 13 residues. The CDR3 is CATSRTGNQPQHF. As DNA, the CDR3 is TGTGCCACCAGTCGGACAGGGAATCAGCCCCAGCATTTT.

V gene TRBV5-1 combines with J gene TRBJ2-1; a possible D gene is TRBD2 (5 bases). CDR3 length: 15 residues. CDR1 is SGHRS and CDR2 is YFSETQ in the germline V gene. Trimming took off 4 bases at V and 9 bases at J, with 20 bases between the two ends. CDR3 residues: CASSVLALPKVEQFF. CDR3 DNA sequence: TGCGCCAGCAGCGTGCTAGCACTTCCGAAGGTTGAGCAGTTCTTC.

In its sample, this clonotype was seen a few times. The chain is built from TRBV4-2 and TRBJ2-2; TRBD2 agrees at 13 bases. The germline gives CDR1 LGHNA, CDR2 YNFKEQ. Trimming took 0 bases from V and 1 from J; bases not matched to a gene: 5. The CDR3 has 19 amino acids. CDR3 sequence reads: CASSQDRLAGGQNTGELFF. The CDR3 DNA is TGTGCCAGCAGCCAAGATCGACTAGCGGGAGGACAGAACACCGGGGAGCTGTTTTTT.

This clonotype showed up just a few times. The genes are TRBV5-1 and TRBJ2-7; 8 bases map to TRBD1. There are 15 residues in the CDR3. V dropped 4 bases and J dropped 4; count of bases not matched to a gene: 10. The V gene's germline CDR1 is SGHRS and CDR2 YFSETQ. CDR3 region: CASSGDGTGNYEQYF. CDR3 nucleotides: TGCGCCAGCAGCGGTGACGGGACAGGCAATTACGAGCAGTACTTC.

The rearrangement links TRBV5-1 to TRBJ2-7; D may be TRBD2 (6 bases). The germline V gene encodes CDR1 SGHRS and CDR2 YFSETQ. The length of the CDR3 is 15 residues. Trimming left V 0 bases short and J 2 bases short, with 12 bases between. CDR3 DNA sequence: TGCGCCAGCAGCTTGGGAGCGGGTAGCCCCTACGAGCAGTACTTC. This translates into CASSLGAGSPYEQYF.